Below, 23 T cell receptor beta chains from the same sample are listed, as sequenced in a study of CD8+ T cells in alopecia areata. Treatment defined: oral pan-JAK inhibitor, 5-10 mg twice daily. cDNA reverse transcribed from extracted RNA served as the sequencing template. Clones were read by immunoSEQ multiplex PCR, and TCRdb kept only the in-frame ones, dropping some. The data contain about 190,000 clones, around three fifths of them seen just once; the ten biggest clones take up 0.95% to 1.1%. The sample consisted of CD4+ T cells sorted from blood, taken at week 24, from a patient treated with tofacitinib. The receptors were gathered from a human donor with alopecia areata.

The chain joins TRBV13 to TRBJ2-5; 9 nucleotides line up with TRBD1. The germline CDR1 and CDR2 sequences are PRHDT and FYEKMQ (reference sequence). V trimming: 5 bases; J trimming: 1 base; junction bases outside the gene matches: 5. This CDR3 spans 15 amino acids. CDR3 sequence (DNA): TGTGCCAGCAGCACCGGGACAGGGTTCCAAGAGACCCAGTACTTC. Its translation: CASSTGTGFQETQYF.

The V call is TRBV29-1, the J call TRBJ2-6; D is uncertain. The CDR3 contains 17 residues. CDR1 and CDR2 from the germline V gene are SQVTM and ANQGSEA. Trimming removed 5 bases from V and 0 bases from J, with 17 bases in between. The CDR3 sequence: CSVPTGRSNSGANVLTF. The CDR3 region has the DNA TGCAGCGTTCCAACGGGCAGATCGAACTCTGGGGCCAACGTCCTGACTTTC.

The gene calls are TRBV29-1 and TRBJ1-3; TRBD1 is a possible D gene (6 bases). CDR3 length: 13 residues. V was shortened by 4 bases and J by 3 bases, with 10 bases between the two germline ends. Germline V gene lookup returns CDR1 SQVTM and CDR2 ANQGSEA. CDR3: CSVGGLYGNTIYF. The CDR3 region has the DNA TGCAGCGTTGGGGGGCTATATGGAAACACCATATATTTT.

The rearrangement uses TRBV27 and TRBJ1-2; D is unclear. V was trimmed by 2 bases and J by 2 bases, leaving 9 bases between them. Germline values: CDR1 MNHEY, CDR2 SMNVEV (reference sequence). The CDR3 has 14 residues. CDR3 nucleotides: TGTGCCAGCAGTTTACTCGGGCAGAACTATGGCTACACCTTC. Protein sequence: CASSLLGQNYGYTF.

The V and J genes are TRBV10-3 and TRBJ1-2; the D is unclear. V was pared by 3 bases and J by 2 bases, with 7 bases between. The length of the CDR3 is 13 residues. Per germline, CDR1 ENHRY and CDR2 SYGVKD. CDR3 sequence reads: CAISDGPNYGYTF. The DNA for the CDR3 is TGTGCCATCAGTGATGGACCAAACTATGGCTACACCTTC.

V usage is TRBV15 and J usage is TRBJ2-1; 8 bases are a match to TRBD2. Germline trimming cut 3 bases from V and 0 bases from J; bases unmatched to any gene: 4. The CDR3 has 16 residues. Germline CDR1 LNHNV, CDR2 YYDKDF (reference sequence). In nucleotides, the CDR3 is TGTGCCACCAGCAGGGGCGGGGGGTCCTCCTACAATGAGCAGTTCTTC. As protein: CATSRGGGSSYNEQFF. Supplemented by reference TRBV15 and TRBJ2-1, the full variable domain reads DAMVIQNPRYQVTQFGKPVTLSCSQTLNHNVMYWYQQKSSQAPKLLFHYYDKDFNNEADTPDNFQSRRPNTSFCFLDIRSPGLGDTAMYLCATSRGGGSSYNEQFFGPGTRLTVL.

The V gene is TRBV2, the J gene TRBJ1-5; no clear D gene. Germline lookup yields CDR1 SNHLY and CDR2 FYNNEI. Trimming shortened V by 7 bases and J by 3 bases, and 10 bases separated the two germline ends. The length of the CDR3 is 13 residues. The CDR3 bases are TGTGCCAGCACTGAGGGCCTCAATCAGCCCCAGCATTTT. As protein: CASTEGLNQPQHF.

This clone was counted between two and nine times. The chain has TRBV16 and TRBJ2-7, with no clear D. This CDR3 contains 14 residues. Trimming removed 0 bases at V and 4 bases at J, with 10 bases between. Germline-derived CDR1 and CDR2 are KGHSY and FQNENV. CDR3 residues: CASSQSAEFYEQYF. Written as DNA, the CDR3 is TGTGCCAGCAGCCAATCGGCAGAGTTTTACGAGCAGTACTTC.

The genes are TRBV29-1 and TRBJ2-7, with 8 bases that match TRBD1. With 5 bases clipped from V and 5 bases from J, the junction kept 8 bases outside the gene matches. The CDR3 loop spans 13 amino acids. CDR1 is SQVTM and CDR2 is ANQGSEA in the germline V gene. CDR3 sequence: CSVSQGAVNEQYF. The CDR3 DNA sequence: TGCAGCGTTTCCCAGGGGGCTGTAAACGAGCAGTACTTC.

The V and J genes are TRBV4-3 and TRBJ1-6, with D possibly matching TRBD1 (5 bases). The germline V gene encodes CDR1 LGHNA and CDR2 YSLEER. Trimming removed 1 base at V and 7 bases at J, with 11 bases between. CDR3 length equals 15 residues. CDR3 in DNA: TGCGCCAGCAGCCAAGTTAGGTCAGGGAATTCACCCCTCCACTTT. It codes for CASSQVRSGNSPLHF.

The gene calls are TRBV7-9 and TRBJ2-3; 8 nucleotides match TRBD1. Per germline, CDR1 SEHNR and CDR2 FQNEAQ (reference sequence). This CDR3 region has 16 residues. The junction had 7 bases not matched to a gene; V was cut back by 5 bases and J by 0 bases. CDR3: CASSPGQVQSTDTQYF. DNA of the CDR3: TGTGCCAGCAGCCCGGGACAGGTACAGAGCACAGATACGCAGTATTTT.

The V call is TRBV2, the J call TRBJ1-1, with D possibly TRBD1 on 5 matching bases. Germline CDR1 reads SNHLY; CDR2 reads FYNNEI. This CDR3 is built from 12 residues. Deletions cut 4 bases from V and 4 bases from J, with 7 bases between. The CDR3 bases are TGTGCCAGCAGTGTCGGGGGCACTGAAGCTTTCTTT. Its protein is CASSVGGTEAFF.

This chain joins TRBV25-1 and TRBJ2-3; the D is unclear. This CDR3 comprises 15 residues. Germline V CDR1 and CDR2: MGHDK, SYGVNS. Trimming took off 1 base at V and 2 bases at J, with 10 bases between the two ends. This CDR3 is CASSESLLDTDTQYF. CDR3 bases: TGTGCCAGCAGTGAATCCCTCCTGGACACAGATACGCAGTATTTT.

There are a few counts of this clone. The V call is TRBV7-2, the J call TRBJ2-2; 7 nucleotides align to TRBD1. This CDR3 has 15 residues. Germline loops: CDR1 SGHTA, CDR2 FQGNSA. After removal of 5 bases from V and 2 bases from J, the junction contained 5 bases not matched to a gene. The CDR3 sequence is CASSRGQLNTGELFF. Written as DNA, the CDR3 is TGTGCCAGCAGCCGGGGACAGCTAAACACCGGGGAGCTGTTTTTT. The full variable domain, completed using reference TRBV7-2 and TRBJ2-2, is GAGVSQSPSNKVTEKGKDVELRCDPISGHTALYWYRQSLGQGLEFLIYFQGNSAPDKSGLPSDRFSAERTGGSVSTLTIQRTQQEDSAVYLCASSRGQLNTGELFFGEGSRLTVL.

This rearrangement joins TRBV30 to TRBJ1-1; no clear D. Germline V gives CDR1 GTSNPN, CDR2 SVGIG (reference sequence). This CDR3 spans 13 amino acids. Between the trimmed V and J ends, which lost 1 base and 4 bases, there was a span of 10 bases. The CDR3 nucleotides read TGTGCCTGGAGTGCCAGACGTATCACTGAAGCTTTCTTT. As protein: CAWSARRITEAFF.

The sample holds many counts of this clone. The rearrangement joins TRBV5-1 to TRBJ2-1; D tentatively fits TRBD1 or TRBD2 (6 bases each). The CDR3 has 17 amino acids. V lost 0 bases to trimming and J lost 0 bases, with 13 bases between them. Germline CDR1 and CDR2: SGHRS and YFSETQ. The CDR3 region has the DNA TGCGCCAGCAGCTTGGTGGGGGCCGGGGGCTCCTACAATGAGCAGTTCTTC. The encoded protein is CASSLVGAGGSYNEQFF.

This sequence joins TRBV7-2 and TRBJ1-4, with D maybe TRBD1 (6 bases). This CDR3 spans 14 amino acids. Trimming removed 2 bases from V and 7 bases from J, with 11 bases in between. The germline CDR1 and CDR2 sequences are SGHTA and FQGNSA. The DNA of the CDR3 is TGTGCCAGCAGCTTAAGTGGGGGGCGTGAAAAACTGTTTTTT. Protein product: CASSLSGGREKLFF. Filled out from reference TRBV7-2 and TRBJ1-4, the complete variable domain reads GAGVSQSPSNKVTEKGKDVELRCDPISGHTALYWYRQSLGQGLEFLIYFQGNSAPDKSGLPSDRFSAERTGGSVSTLTIQRTQQEDSAVYLCASSLSGGREKLFFGSGTQLSVL.

The V gene is TRBV7-9, the J gene TRBJ1-5, with no clear D. CDR3 length: 16 amino acids. V was shortened by 1 base and J by 2 bases, with 12 bases between the two germline ends. The V gene's germline CDR1 is SEHNR and CDR2 FQNEAQ (reference sequence). The CDR3 DNA reads TGTGCCAGCAGCTTAGGGCCACCTGCGGGCAATCAGCCCCAGCATTTT. Its protein product is CASSLGPPAGNQPQHF.

This chain links TRBV29-1 with TRBJ1-6; 7 bases align to TRBD1. V was pared by 6 bases and J by 7 bases, with 15 bases of the junction left unmatched. The CDR3 runs to 16 residues. The germline V gene encodes CDR1 SQVTM and CDR2 ANQGSEA. The CDR3 nucleotides are TGCAGCGTGATGACAGGGTCGAGGGGACCAAATTCACCCCTCCACTTT. Protein product: CSVMTGSRGPNSPLHF. The whole variable domain, remainder taken from reference TRBV29-1 and TRBJ1-6, is SAVISQKPSRDICQRGTSLTIQCQVDSQVTMMFWYRQQPGQSLTLIATANQGSEATYESGFVIDKFPISRPNLTFSTLTVSNMSPEDSSIYLCSVMTGSRGPNSPLHFGNGTRLTVT.

The V call is TRBV15, the J call TRBJ2-5; a weak D match, TRBD1 (5 bases). The CDR3 runs 16 residues. Germline lookup yields CDR1 LNHNV and CDR2 YYDKDF (reference sequence). The germline V and J ends were trimmed by 0 bases and 4 bases, with 15 bases remaining between them. CDR3 region: CATSRDPVGPGETQYF. The CDR3 bases are TGTGCCACCAGCAGAGATCCTGTGGGGCCGGGAGAGACCCAGTACTTC.

The genes are TRBV29-1 and TRBJ2-5; 8 positions match TRBD1. CDR3 length: 13 amino acids. The J segment lost 5 bases and the V segment lost 3 bases, leaving 5 bases of the junction unmatched. Germline CDR1 is SQVTM and CDR2 is ANQGSEA. CDR3 loop: CSVDGQGRETQYF. Here the CDR3 DNA reads TGCAGCGTTGATGGACAGGGACGGGAGACCCAGTACTTC.

The chain uses TRBV30 and TRBJ2-1; 11 positions agree with TRBD2. Germline assignment: CDR1 GTSNPN and CDR2 SVGIG (reference sequence). Trimming removed 0 bases from V and 4 bases from J; junction bases left unmatched: 2. This CDR3 has 15 amino acids. CDR3 in amino acids: CAWSVTSGGYNEQFF. The DNA for the CDR3 is TGTGCCTGGAGTGTCACTAGCGGGGGATACAATGAGCAGTTCTTC. The full variable domain, with the rest looked up from reference TRBV30 and TRBJ2-1, is SQTIHQWPATLVQPVGSPLSLECTVEGTSNPNLYWYRQAAGRGLQLLFYSVGIGQISSEVPQNLSASRPQDRQFILSSKKLLLSDSGFYLCAWSVTSGGYNEQFFGPGTRLTVL.

The chain links TRBV7-2 to TRBJ2-1, with 8 bases aligning to TRBD2. This CDR3 contains 15 residues. Trimming took 3 bases from V and 1 from J; bases not matched to a gene: 2. Germline V lookup: CDR1 SGHTA, CDR2 FQGNSA. The CDR3, as DNA: TGTGCCAGCAGCTTTAGCGGGGCGTCCTACAATGAGCAGTTCTTC. It encodes CASSFSGASYNEQFF. The complete variable domain, with remaining parts taken from reference TRBV7-2 and TRBJ2-1, reads GAGVSQSPSNKVTEKGKDVELRCDPISGHTALYWYRQSLGQGLEFLIYFQGNSAPDKSGLPSDRFSAERTGGSVSTLTIQRTQQEDSAVYLCASSFSGASYNEQFFGPGTRLTVL.